The clone carrying this T cell receptor beta chain was observed a handful of times. The data belong to a study of metastatic and nonmetastatic thyroid tumors. Authors' data handling: A classifier for distant metastasis in papillary thyroid cancer was constructed using CDR3 differences observed across clinicopathological groups. TCRdb reassembled clones from the PCR reads with MiXCR. TCRdb's processing, not the study's, gives the V and J calls here. This table holds about 16,000 clones, about a quarter found once. V was cut by 5 bases and J by 5 bases, with 6 bases left in between. This CDR3 spans 11 amino acids. Not a single patient had been given any form of treatment at any point before undergoing thyroid surgery.

The specimen was adjacent normal tissue. The gene calls are TRBV12-3 or TRBV12-4 and TRBJ1-1; D is unresolved. The clonotype comes from a female donor with papillary thyroid cancer or a benign thyroid nodule (not recorded which). Some clones in this sample may be carry-over from other donors' samples. CDR3 region: CASSRATEAFF. CDR3 coding DNA: TGTGCCAGCAGTAGGGCTACTGAAGCTTTCTTT.